These 8 T cell receptor beta chains were sequenced from one sample in a study of neoadjuvant nivolumab and ipilimumab in lung cancer. Assay used: immunoSEQ multiplex PCR; TCRdb lists only in-frame clones, some missing. This table holds some 10,000 clones, around 77% found once. The source was tumor tissue, collected after neoadjuvant nivolumab, alone or with ipilimumab, at or shortly before surgery. The origin of the receptors is an adult with non-small cell lung cancer.

The table lists this clone with a count of one. This chain uses TRBV2 with TRBJ2-5; 9 bases map to TRBD2. V shed 4 bases and J 3 bases; nucleotides not matched to a gene: 9. The germline V gene encodes CDR1 SNHLY and CDR2 FYNNEI. The CDR3 loop spans 16 amino acids. The CDR3 DNA is TGTGCCAGCAGTGGAAGGACTAGCGCCTCTAAAGAGACCCAGTACTTC. Its translation: CASSGRTSASKETQYF.

This sequence joins TRBV7-9 and TRBJ1-3; D unclear. The CDR3 runs 14 residues. Germline CDR1 reads SEHNR; CDR2 reads FQNEAQ (reference sequence). V was shortened by 7 bases and J by 0 bases, with 10 bases between the two germline ends. The CDR3 region is CASNRKGSGNTIYF. The CDR3 region has the DNA TGTGCCAGCAACCGAAAGGGCTCTGGAAACACCATATATTTT.

V and J are TRBV30 and TRBJ2-6, with TRBD1 matching 7 bases. Germline V gives CDR1 GTSNPN, CDR2 SVGIG (reference sequence). The CDR3 loop spans 17 amino acids. J lost 1 base, V lost 5 bases, and 11 bases had no gene match. The CDR3 DNA reads TGTGCCTGGTCTCGCGACAGGGTGCGTTCTGGGGCCAACGTCCTGACTTTC. Translated, it gives CAWSRDRVRSGANVLTF.

V usage is TRBV19 and J usage is TRBJ2-1, with 11 bases aligning to TRBD2. V lost 7 bases to trimming and J lost 8 bases; unmatched junction nucleotides: 10. Germline V CDR1 and CDR2: LNHDA, SQIVND (reference sequence). The CDR3 covers 15 residues. CDR3 DNA sequence: TGTGCCAGTATTCCTACTAGCGGGAGATTCGATGAGCAGTTCTTC. This gives the protein CASIPTSGRFDEQFF.

This clone was detected only a few times. CDR3 sequence (DNA): TGCGCCAGCAGCTTGTCAATGGGGTCGATGAACACTGAAGCTTTCTTT. It is translated as CASSLSMGSMNTEAFF. The chain joins TRBV5-1 to TRBJ1-1; D ambiguous. CDR3 size: 16 residues. V was pared by 1 base and J by 0 bases, with 13 bases between. Germline CDR1 is SGHRS and CDR2 is YFSETQ.

The chain links TRBV7-9 to TRBJ2-7; no firm D call. The CDR3 contains 14 residues. Germline CDR1 is SEHNR and CDR2 is FQNEAQ (reference sequence). V shed 0 bases and J shed 2 bases, with 8 bases lying between them. CDR3 protein: CASSLAPATYEQYF. The CDR3 DNA follows: TGTGCCAGCAGCTTAGCGCCCGCAACCTACGAGCAGTACTTC. The variable domain in full, completed from reference TRBV7-9 and TRBJ2-7, reads DTGVSQNPRHKITKRGQNVTFRCDPISEHNRLYWYRQTLGQGPEFLTYFQNEAQLEKSRLLSDRFSAERPKGSFSTLEIQRTEQGDSAMYLCASSLAPATYEQYFGPGTRLTVT.

This clone was seen only a few times. The chain couples TRBV19 to TRBJ1-5; TRBD1 matches 7 bases. V lost 5 bases and J lost 2; bases outside the gene matches: 12. The V gene's germline CDR1 is LNHDA and CDR2 SQIVND (reference sequence). This CDR3 spans 17 amino acids. The CDR3 bases are TGTGCCAGTAGTCCTCTAGGGGGCAGCAAAGGCAATCAGCCCCAGCATTTT. Its translation is CASSPLGGSKGNQPQHF.

V and J are TRBV30 and TRBJ2-4; TRBD2 might be the D (6 bases). Trimming cost V 6 bases and J 4 bases, with 13 bases left between them. The germline V gene encodes CDR1 GTSNPN and CDR2 SVGIG (reference sequence). CDR3 length: 13 amino acids. CDR3: CACEEEGKNIQYF. CDR3 sequence (DNA): TGTGCCTGCGAGGAGGAGGGAAAAAACATTCAGTACTTC.